This entry is about one T cell receptor (beta chain). No antigen is known for it. The data were taken from a study of a mutant IDH1 vaccine in newly diagnosed glioma. Study details: Earlier treatment was radiotherapy, temozolomide, or both, with most getting both.

Some clones are missing from TCRdb's copy, which holds only in-frame ones; the method was immunoSEQ multiplex PCR. The sample shows around 89,000 clones, 83% of them seen only once. Time point: baseline, week 1 (first vaccination visit). Treatment given: pre-vaccination baseline after standard-of-care therapy. Tumors from donors were new WHO grade 3 or 4 IDH1-mutant astrocytomas with ATRX loss. General observations from the study: The authors found pseudoprogression apparently unrelated to changes in top peripheral T cell clonotypes.

Material: PBMCs, obtained from a glioma patient treated with radiotherapy, temozolomide or both. This sequence was found in a woman between 45 and 60 years old with glioma.

CDR3 in amino acids: CASSEGQLGNQPQHF. Here the CDR3 DNA reads TGTGCCAGCAGTGAAGGACAGCTGGGCAATCAGCCCCAGCATTTT. V gene TRBV25-1 combines with J gene TRBJ1-5; D perhaps matches TRBD1 (6 bases). CDR3 length: 15 amino acids. Germline loops: CDR1 MGHDK, CDR2 SYGVNS. V lost 2 bases and J lost 2, with 10 bases in between. The variable domain in full, with the rest retrieved from reference TRBV25-1 and TRBJ1-5, is EADIYQTPRYLVIGTGKKITLECSQTMGHDKMYWYQQDPGMELHLIHYSYGVNSTEKGDLSSESTVSRIRTEHFPLTLESARPSHTSQYLCASSEGQLGNQPQHFGDGTRLSIL.